This T cell receptor (beta chain) was documented in a study of beta chain features in type 1 diabetes. The study's findings and limits: There were fewer insertions and more deletions at the VDJ junctions of type 1 diabetes patients.

Per the germline V gene, CDR1 is ENHRY and CDR2 is SYGVKD. Trimming took 7 bases from V and 2 from J, leaving 12 bases between them. The CDR3 is made up of 13 amino acids. Expressed TCRB transcripts were sequenced after all isolated RNA was converted to cDNA. Libraries were prepared by immunoSEQ multiplex PCR; TCRdb keeps only in-frame clonotypes and omits some of them. The top ten hold around 0.03% of the sample, which has under 250,000 clones, around an eighth seen once. Post-sort purity exceeded 95% for all sorted populations. This clone was recorded at least ten times. Its target is not known. The chain employs TRBV10-3 and TRBJ2-7; TRBD2 might be the D (5 bases). Sequencing used naive CD4+ T cells from blood. This receptor was identified in a woman aged 40 to 50 in good health. The CDR3 nucleotides read TGTGCCATCATGGGTTCCGGGGCCTACGAGCAGTACTTC. Amino acid sequence: CAIMGSGAYEQYF.